This T cell receptor beta chain was captured in a study of beta chain features in type 1 diabetes. Study observations and caveats: When Type 1 diabetes patients were examined, their TCRB CDR3s proved moderately but significantly shorter in all four CD4+ subsets. Relative to healthy donors, patients appeared to have naive, central memory and Treg TCRB repertoires that were more similar.

The authors reverse transcribed all of the isolated RNA, so sequencing captured expressed TCRB transcripts. Some clones are missing from TCRdb's copy, which holds only in-frame ones; the method was immunoSEQ multiplex PCR. The table has some 330,000 clones, roughly 12% seen once. CDR1 is SQVTM, CDR2 ANQGSEA, per germline. Between the trimmed V and J ends, which lost 6 bases and 1 base, there was a span of 16 bases. This CDR3 is built from 14 residues. One heparinised draw, averaging roughly 110 mL, was taken per donor. A CD45RO/CCR7/CD25/CD127/CD95/CD27 panel sorted naive, central memory, regulatory and stem cell-like memory CD4+ cells. Purity exceeding 98% was reached by all sorted populations. In this sample, this clone turned up a few times. The antigen is undetermined.

The clonotype comes from a woman between 18 and 29 years old with type 1 diabetes. The genes are TRBV29-1 and TRBJ2-7; tentative D call: TRBD1 (5 bases). Sequenced input: naive CD4+ T cells from blood. The CDR3 DNA follows: TGCAGCGTAGGGGCCAAATCTCGGTCCTACGAGCAGTACTTC. It codes for CSVGAKSRSYEQYF.